A selection of T cell receptor beta chains follows, all from one sample in a study of T cell responses to AZD1222 COVID-19 vaccine. Profiling relied on immunoSEQ multiplex PCR, and the TCRdb table lists in-frame clones only, not all of them. The sample records approximately 100,000 clones, about 92% being singletons. The sample in question was peripheral blood, obtained on day 0 of AZD1222 vaccination. The source of these receptors is an adult in good health. CDR3s leave out the opening cysteine and the closing phenylalanine or tryptophan. The D gene is left open where the match is weak. The listing skips clone size in some rows; elsewhere it reads once, few, many or a size class.

clone_size: once; v_call: TRBV24-1; j_call: TRBJ2-5; d_call: TRBD2; cdr3_aa: ATSDGLAGGGETQY
clone_size: .; v_call: TRBV5-6; j_call: TRBJ2-1; d_call: .; cdr3_aa: ASSLYSGSYNEQF
clone_size: .; v_call: TRBV24-1; j_call: TRBJ1-2; d_call: .; cdr3_aa: ATSGPGHDGYT
clone_size: many; v_call: TRBV5-1; j_call: TRBJ2-5; d_call: .; cdr3_aa: ASSRGLEAETQY
clone_size: once; v_call: TRBV12-3/TRBV12-4; j_call: TRBJ1-2; d_call: .; cdr3_aa: ASHTPGDYGYT
clone_size: .; v_call: TRBV24-1; j_call: TRBJ2-1; d_call: TRBD1; cdr3_aa: ATMRGPYNEQF
clone_size: .; v_call: TRBV10-3; j_call: TRBJ2-5; d_call: .; cdr3_aa: AISEAVYQETQY
clone_size: .; v_call: TRBV5-8; j_call: TRBJ2-5; d_call: .; cdr3_aa: ASSFGDRPQWGETQY
clone_size: .; v_call: TRBV7-9; j_call: TRBJ2-3; d_call: .; cdr3_aa: ASSFNQAWRDTQY
clone_size: .; v_call: TRBV28; j_call: TRBJ2-1; d_call: TRBD2; cdr3_aa: ASSLIAGGEQF
clone_size: once; v_call: TRBV6-5; j_call: TRBJ2-7; d_call: TRBD1; cdr3_aa: ASSPGQGAYEQY
clone_size: .; v_call: TRBV5-6; j_call: TRBJ2-5; d_call: .; cdr3_aa: ASSLVAETQY
clone_size: .; v_call: TRBV28; j_call: TRBJ2-3; d_call: .; cdr3_aa: ASSLIQYRWTDTQY
clone_size: .; v_call: TRBV11-2; j_call: TRBJ2-6; d_call: .; cdr3_aa: ASLPGSGANVLT
clone_size: once; v_call: TRBV7-9; j_call: TRBJ2-7; d_call: .; cdr3_aa: ASSLRTLDEQY
clone_size: .; v_call: TRBV4-2; j_call: TRBJ1-5; d_call: .; cdr3_aa: ASSQVSGYPSNQPQH
clone_size: .; v_call: TRBV25-1; j_call: TRBJ1-6; d_call: .; cdr3_aa: ASSGALLGSYNSPLH
clone_size: .; v_call: TRBV24-1; j_call: TRBJ1-1; d_call: TRBD1; cdr3_aa: ATRGQGNTEAF
clone_size: .; v_call: TRBV6-2/TRBV6-3; j_call: TRBJ2-3; d_call: TRBD2; cdr3_aa: ASSFRTGGLAGVVTDTQY
clone_size: .; v_call: TRBV30; j_call: TRBJ1-1; d_call: TRBD1; cdr3_aa: AWGWDRGHEAF
clone_size: .; v_call: TRBV28; j_call: TRBJ2-5; d_call: .; cdr3_aa: AIWDSRGQETQY
clone_size: .; v_call: TRBV5-1; j_call: TRBJ2-7; d_call: .; cdr3_aa: ASSPPDGGYEQY
clone_size: .; v_call: TRBV7-8; j_call: TRBJ2-7; d_call: TRBD2; cdr3_aa: ASSLWRESSYEQY
clone_size: .; v_call: TRBV20-1; j_call: TRBJ2-1; d_call: .; cdr3_aa: SASAGASYNEQF
clone_size: .; v_call: TRBV5-1; j_call: TRBJ1-2; d_call: TRBD1; cdr3_aa: ASSLIQGARGYT
clone_size: .; v_call: TRBV10-1; j_call: TRBJ1-1; d_call: .; cdr3_aa: ASSESTGGPMNTEAF
clone_size: .; v_call: TRBV5-4; j_call: TRBJ2-7; d_call: TRBD2; cdr3_aa: ASSLGGGRAPEQY
clone_size: .; v_call: TRBV6-5; j_call: TRBJ1-5; d_call: TRBD1; cdr3_aa: ASRTTGQGVQPQH
clone_size: .; v_call: TRBV28; j_call: TRBJ2-7; d_call: .; cdr3_aa: ASSPPGTAGGYEQY
clone_size: .; v_call: TRBV5-1; j_call: TRBJ2-5; d_call: TRBD1; cdr3_aa: ASSLQRTGQETQY
clone_size: .; v_call: TRBV6-5; j_call: TRBJ2-1; d_call: .; cdr3_aa: ASTSADYNEQF
clone_size: .; v_call: TRBV5-1; j_call: TRBJ2-7; d_call: .; cdr3_aa: ASSPTTVQGSYEQY
clone_size: .; v_call: TRBV18; j_call: TRBJ2-5; d_call: .; cdr3_aa: ASSPTLGTFQETQY
clone_size: .; v_call: TRBV5-1; j_call: TRBJ2-3; d_call: .; cdr3_aa: ATNQGTGTDTQY
clone_size: .; v_call: TRBV15; j_call: TRBJ2-7; d_call: TRBD1; cdr3_aa: ATSSWDRSSYEQY
clone_size: .; v_call: TRBV7-9; j_call: TRBJ2-5; d_call: .; cdr3_aa: ASSSGVVETQY